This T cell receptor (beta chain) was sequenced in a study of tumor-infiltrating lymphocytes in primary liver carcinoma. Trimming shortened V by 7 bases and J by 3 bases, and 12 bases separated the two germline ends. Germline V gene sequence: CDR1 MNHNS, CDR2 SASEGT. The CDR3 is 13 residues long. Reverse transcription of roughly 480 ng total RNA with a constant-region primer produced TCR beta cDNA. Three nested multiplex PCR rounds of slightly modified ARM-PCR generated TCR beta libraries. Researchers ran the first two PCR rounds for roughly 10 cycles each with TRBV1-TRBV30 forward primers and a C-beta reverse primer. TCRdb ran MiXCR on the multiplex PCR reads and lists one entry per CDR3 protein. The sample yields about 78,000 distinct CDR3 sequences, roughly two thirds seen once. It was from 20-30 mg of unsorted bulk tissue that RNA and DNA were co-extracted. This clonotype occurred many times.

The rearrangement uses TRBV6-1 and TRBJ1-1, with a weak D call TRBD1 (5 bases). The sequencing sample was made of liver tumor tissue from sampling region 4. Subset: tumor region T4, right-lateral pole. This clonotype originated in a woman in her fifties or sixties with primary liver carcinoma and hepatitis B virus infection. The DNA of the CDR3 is TGTGCCAGCACAAAGGGGAGGGACACTGAAGCTTTCTTT. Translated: CASTKGRDTEAFF.